These 19 T cell receptor beta chains originate from one sample sequenced in a study of cytomegalovirus exposure and HLA in healthy donors. Sequencing used immunoSEQ multiplex PCR; TCRdb keeps in-frame clones, though not all of them. In the table there are 250,000 to 300,000 clones, 70% to 90% of which are singletons. Material: PBMCs. All receptors come from a woman between 18 and 29 years old in good health and CMV-seronegative.

V gene TRBV6-1 combines with J gene TRBJ2-3; 7 bases agree with TRBD2. This CDR3 has 13 residues. V lost 7 bases, J lost 1 base, and 2 bases stayed unmatched. The germline CDR1 and CDR2 sequences are MNHNS and SASEGT. For the CDR3, the DNA is TGTGCCAGCAAGCGGGGAGGCACAGATACGCAGTATTTT. It encodes CASKRGGTDTQYF.

Only one count was recorded for this clone. The CDR3 sequence is CASSPRDGSSYNEQFF. CDR3 sequence (DNA): TGTGCCAGCAGCCCGCGGGACGGGAGCTCCTACAATGAGCAGTTCTTC. The chain couples TRBV11-3 to TRBJ2-1, with a possible D match to TRBD2 (6 bases). The V gene's germline CDR1 is SGHNT and CDR2 YENEEA. The ends were cut back, 5 bases at V and 0 bases at J, with 14 bases in the middle. This CDR3 region has 16 residues.

The V call is TRBV5-1, the J call TRBJ1-1; D is perhaps TRBD1 (5 bases). V was trimmed by 0 bases and J by 4 bases, leaving 13 bases between them. The CDR3 consists of 15 residues. Germline lookup yields CDR1 SGHRS and CDR2 YFSETQ. As DNA, the CDR3 is TGCGCCAGCAGCTTGGGACAGATATCTTCCACTGAAGCTTTCTTT. It encodes CASSLGQISSTEAFF. Full variable domain (outside the CDR3, taken from reference TRBV5-1 and TRBJ1-1): KAGVTQTPRYLIKTRGQQVTLSCSPISGHRSVSWYQQTPGQGLQFLFEYFSETQRNKGNFPGRFSGRQFSNSRSEMNVSTLELGDSALYLCASSLGQISSTEAFFGQGTRLTVV.

V usage is TRBV7-2 and J usage is TRBJ1-2, with D possibly being TRBD1 (6 bases). The CDR3 is made up of 14 amino acids. Germline V gene data show CDR1 as SGHTA and CDR2 as FQGNSA. V was clipped by 3 bases and J by 7 bases, with 15 bases between them. The CDR3 DNA reads as TGTGCCAGCAGCTTTACCACAGGGTTCAGTGGCTACACCTTC. Residues: CASSFTTGFSGYTF.

The V gene is TRBV30, the J gene TRBJ1-4, with 11 bases fitting TRBD1. V lost 2 bases and J lost 6; bases outside the gene matches: 11. This CDR3 is built from 17 residues. Germline assignment: CDR1 GTSNPN and CDR2 SVGIG (reference sequence). This CDR3 reads CAWSPLSGTGGHEKLFF. The DNA of the CDR3 is TGTGCCTGGAGTCCCCTTTCCGGGACAGGGGGTCATGAAAAACTGTTTTTT.

The rearrangement links TRBV6-6 to TRBJ2-7; 7 nucleotides line up with TRBD2. The J segment lost 2 bases and the V segment lost 3 bases, leaving 7 bases of the junction unmatched. The CDR3 consists of 15 residues. Germline V gene data show CDR1 as MNHNY and CDR2 as SVGAGI (reference sequence). Here the CDR3 DNA reads TGTGCCAGCAGTTATGTGATAGCGGGTCCCTACGAGCAGTACTTC. Translation gives CASSYVIAGPYEQYF.

J is TRBJ2-1 and V is TRBV6-1; possible D gene TRBD1, 5 bases. The germline V and J ends were trimmed by 6 bases and 8 bases, with 17 bases remaining between them. Germline assignment: CDR1 MNHNS and CDR2 SASEGT. The length of the CDR3 is 14 residues. For the CDR3, the DNA is TGTGCCAGCAGGACCCGGGCTCAAGGGGATGAGCAGTTCTTC. Translated: CASRTRAQGDEQFF.

The rearrangement joins TRBV6-6 to TRBJ2-7; 7 bases agree with TRBD1. In germline, CDR1 is MNHNY, CDR2 SVGAGI (reference sequence). With V trimmed by 5 bases and J by 3 bases, 4 bases remained unmatched. This CDR3 has 13 residues. The CDR3 sequence: CASSLDRDYEQYF. Written as DNA, the CDR3 is TGTGCCAGCAGTCTAGACAGGGACTACGAGCAGTACTTC.

The CDR3 is CASSMTLRPSYEQYF. CDR3 nucleotide sequence: TGTGCCAGTAGTATGACCCTCAGGCCCTCCTACGAGCAGTACTTC. The chain links TRBV19 to TRBJ2-7; D remains unclear. CDR1 and CDR2 from the germline V gene are LNHDA and SQIVND (reference sequence). The CDR3 length is 15 residues. With 3 bases removed from V and 0 bases from J, the gap between germline ends came to 12 bases.

This chain links TRBV19 with TRBJ1-1; 7 nucleotides line up with TRBD1. Germline V gene lookup returns CDR1 LNHDA and CDR2 SQIVND (reference sequence). V was clipped by 5 bases and J by 5 bases; unmatched bases: 5. The CDR3 sequence is 13 residues long. The CDR3 nucleotides are TGTGCCAGTAGTGCCGACAGGGATACTGAAGCTTTCTTT. Residues: CASSADRDTEAFF.

The chain recombines TRBV4-3 with TRBJ1-3, with D possibly being TRBD1 (5 bases). Germline V gives CDR1 LGHNA, CDR2 YSLEER. CDR3 length: 15 residues. V lost 0 bases, J lost 2 bases, and 8 bases lay in between. DNA of the CDR3: TGCGCCAGCAGCCAAGACGCACAGGCTGGAAACACCATATATTTT. Its protein is CASSQDAQAGNTIYF.

V usage is TRBV9 and J usage is TRBJ2-1, with 12 nucleotides matching TRBD2. Losses at the gene ends were 4 bases for V and 9 bases for J; bases not matched to a gene: 11. There are 16 residues in the CDR3. Germline lookup yields CDR1 SGDLS and CDR2 YYNGEE. The CDR3 sequence is CASSRRTSGVEGEQFF. The CDR3 nucleotides read TGTGCCAGCAGCCGCAGGACTAGCGGGGTAGAGGGTGAGCAGTTCTTC.

The chain has TRBV4-2 and TRBJ1-1; no reliable D call. Germline-derived CDR1 and CDR2 are LGHNA and YNFKEQ. Trimming took 0 bases from V and 0 from J, leaving 8 bases between them. The CDR3 sequence is 15 residues long. The CDR3: CASSQDSEMNTEAFF. Here the CDR3 DNA reads TGTGCCAGCAGCCAAGATAGCGAGATGAACACTGAAGCTTTCTTT.

The chain joins TRBV10-1 to TRBJ2-7; D is unclear. The germline V gene has CDR1 WNHNN and CDR2 SYGVQD (reference sequence). V dropped 2 bases and J dropped 5 bases, with 22 bases sitting between them. CDR3 length: 17 amino acids. The chain's CDR3 is CASSEVRIAPRLDEQYF. CDR3 DNA sequence: TGCGCCAGCAGTGAGGTTCGGATAGCTCCCCGGTTGGACGAGCAGTACTTC.

The rearrangement links TRBV7-9 to TRBJ1-2, with TRBD1 identical over 8 bases. CDR1 is SEHNR, CDR2 FQNEAQ, per germline (reference sequence). This CDR3 spans 16 amino acids. Losses at the gene ends were 5 bases for V and 6 bases for J; bases not matched to a gene: 14. The CDR3 sequence is CASSPRATGGVHGYTF. The CDR3 DNA is TGTGCCAGCAGCCCCCGGGCAACAGGGGGTGTTCATGGCTACACCTTC.

J is TRBJ1-1 and V is TRBV6-5, with TRBD1 matching over 7 bases. CDR1 MNHEY and CDR2 SVGAGI come from the germline V gene. Germline trimming cut 6 bases from V and 11 bases from J; bases unmatched to any gene: 12. This CDR3 is 13 amino acids long. CDR3 DNA: TGTGCCAGCAGCCGAATACCGGGACAGAGGGCTTTCTTT. This gives the protein CASSRIPGQRAFF.

This chain uses TRBV7-2 with TRBJ1-2; TRBD1 might be the D (6 bases). Germline V gene lookup returns CDR1 SGHTA and CDR2 FQGNSA. V dropped 0 bases and J dropped 8 bases, with 22 bases sitting between them. CDR3 size: 17 residues. The CDR3 region has the DNA TGTGCCAGCAGCTTAGCGGACCGGACAGACATAAGACCCGGCTACACCTTC. Translation gives CASSLADRTDIRPGYTF.

The rearrangement joins TRBV6-5 to TRBJ1-4; D is unclear. The CDR3 runs to 14 residues. Germline V gene lookup returns CDR1 MNHEY and CDR2 SVGAGI. Trimming pared 3 bases from V and 0 bases from J, leaving 5 bases between. CDR3 DNA sequence: TGTGCCAGCAGTTATCGCGCAACTAATGAAAAACTGTTTTTT. Translated, it gives CASSYRATNEKLFF.

This chain's CDR3 is CASSEFWRQRNTGELFF. DNA for the CDR3: TGCGCCAGCAGTGAGTTTTGGAGACAGAGAAACACCGGGGAGCTGTTTTTT. This rearrangement joins TRBV10-2 to TRBJ2-2; D might be TRBD1 (5 bases). In germline, CDR1 is WSHSY, CDR2 SAAADI. CDR3 length: 17 residues. V was shortened by 1 base and J by 2 bases, with 14 bases between the two germline ends.